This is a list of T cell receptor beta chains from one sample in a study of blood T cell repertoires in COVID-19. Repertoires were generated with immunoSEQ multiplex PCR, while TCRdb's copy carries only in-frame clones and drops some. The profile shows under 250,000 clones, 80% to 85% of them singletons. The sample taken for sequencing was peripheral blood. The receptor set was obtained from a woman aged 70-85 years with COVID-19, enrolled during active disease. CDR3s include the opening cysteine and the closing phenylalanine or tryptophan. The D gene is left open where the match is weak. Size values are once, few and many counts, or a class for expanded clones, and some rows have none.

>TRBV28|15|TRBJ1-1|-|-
TGTGCCAGCAGTTTATGGGGGGGACCGAGCACTGAAGCTTTCTTT
CASSLWGGPSTEAFF
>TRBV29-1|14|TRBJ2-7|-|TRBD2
TGCAGCGCCGGAGGCGGGAGTGGTGGCGACGAGCAGTACTTC
CSAGGGSGGDEQYF
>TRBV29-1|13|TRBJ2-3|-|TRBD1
TGCAGCGTTGTTGGGACAGGGGCCCAAGCGCAGTATTTT
CSVVGTGAQAQYF
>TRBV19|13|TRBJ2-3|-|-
TGTGCCAGTAGCCGACCAGACGGGGATACGCAGTATTTT
CASSRPDGDTQYF
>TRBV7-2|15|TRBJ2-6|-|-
TGTGCCAGCACCCCACAGGTCTCTGGGGCCAACGTCCTGACTTTC
CASTPQVSGANVLTF
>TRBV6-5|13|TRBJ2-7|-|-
TGTGCCAGCAGCCAGGGTCAAGGCTACGAGCAGTACTTC
CASSQGQGYEQYF
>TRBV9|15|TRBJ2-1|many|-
TGTGCCAGCAGCGTATCTCCGCGGGCTTCCGATGAGCAGTTCTTC
CASSVSPRASDEQFF
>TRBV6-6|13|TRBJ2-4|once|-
TGTGCCAGCGGGTTAACGTGGGGGGACATTCAGTACTTC
CASGLTWGDIQYF
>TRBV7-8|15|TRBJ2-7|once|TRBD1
TGTGCCAGCAGTATAGGGACAGGGGATCTTCACGAGCAGTACTTC
CASSIGTGDLHEQYF
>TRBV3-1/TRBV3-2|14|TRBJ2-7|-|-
TGTGCCAGCAGCCAAGAGACAGAGTCCTACGAGCAGTACTTC
CASSQETESYEQYF
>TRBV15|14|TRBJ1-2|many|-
TGTGCCACCAGCAGCCGGACAGAGAACTATGGCTACACCTTC
CATSSRTENYGYTF
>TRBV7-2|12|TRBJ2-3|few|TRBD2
TGTGCCAGCAGCTTCGACGGGAGGGCGACGTATTTT
CASSFDGRATYF
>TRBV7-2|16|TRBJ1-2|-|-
TGTGCCAGCAGCGCCCGATCTCGGACTTCTGGCTATGGCTACACCTTC
CASSARSRTSGYGYTF
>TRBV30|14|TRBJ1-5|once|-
TGTGCCTGGAGTTTAGCTGATAGCAATCAGCCCCAGCATTTT
CAWSLADSNQPQHF
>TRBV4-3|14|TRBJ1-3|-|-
TGCGCCAGCAGCCCCGGCCGGTATGGGAGCACCATATATTTT
CASSPGRYGSTIYF
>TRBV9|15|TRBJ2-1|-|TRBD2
TGTGCCAGCAGCGCAGGTGCGGGAGGGCACTATGAGCAGTTCTTC
CASSAGAGGHYEQFF
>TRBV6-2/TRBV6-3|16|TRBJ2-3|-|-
TGTGCCAGCAGTTACTCGCTGGCGGGGCCCACAGATACGCAGTATTTT
CASSYSLAGPTDTQYF
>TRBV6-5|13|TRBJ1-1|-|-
TGTGCCAGCAGTTACTCGACTTGGACTGAAGCTTTCTTT
CASSYSTWTEAFF
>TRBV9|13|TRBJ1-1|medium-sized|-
TGTGCCAGCAGCGTAGTGGGGGGGGATGAAGCTTTCTTT
CASSVVGGDEAFF
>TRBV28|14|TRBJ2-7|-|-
TGTGCCAGCAGTTTATGGGACAGCCACTACGAGCAGTACTTC
CASSLWDSHYEQYF
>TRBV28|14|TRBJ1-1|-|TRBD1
TGTGCCAGCAGTGAAGGGGGCATAGGGACTGAAGCTTTCTTT
CASSEGGIGTEAFF
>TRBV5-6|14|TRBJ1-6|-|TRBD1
TGTGCCAGCAGCTTAAACAGGGGAACTTCACCCCTCCACTTT
CASSLNRGTSPLHF